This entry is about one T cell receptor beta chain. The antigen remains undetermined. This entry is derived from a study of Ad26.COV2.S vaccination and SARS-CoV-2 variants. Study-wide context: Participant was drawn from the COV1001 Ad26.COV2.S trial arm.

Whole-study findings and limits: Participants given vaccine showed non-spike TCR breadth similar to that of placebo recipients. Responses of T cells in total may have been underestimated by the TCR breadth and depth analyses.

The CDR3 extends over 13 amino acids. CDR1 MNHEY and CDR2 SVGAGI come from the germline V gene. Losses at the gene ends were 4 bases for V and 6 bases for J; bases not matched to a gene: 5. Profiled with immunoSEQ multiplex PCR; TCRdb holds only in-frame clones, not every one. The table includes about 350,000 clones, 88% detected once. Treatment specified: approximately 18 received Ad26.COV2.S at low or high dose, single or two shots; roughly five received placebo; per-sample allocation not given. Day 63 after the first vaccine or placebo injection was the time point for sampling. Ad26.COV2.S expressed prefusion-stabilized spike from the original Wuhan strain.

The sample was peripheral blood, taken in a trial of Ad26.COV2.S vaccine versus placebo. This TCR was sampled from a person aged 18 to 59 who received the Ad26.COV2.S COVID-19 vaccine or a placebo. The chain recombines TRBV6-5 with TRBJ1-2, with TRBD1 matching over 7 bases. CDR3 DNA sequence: TGTGCCAGCAGTTTCGACGACAGGGATGGCTACACCTTC. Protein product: CASSFDDRDGYTF.